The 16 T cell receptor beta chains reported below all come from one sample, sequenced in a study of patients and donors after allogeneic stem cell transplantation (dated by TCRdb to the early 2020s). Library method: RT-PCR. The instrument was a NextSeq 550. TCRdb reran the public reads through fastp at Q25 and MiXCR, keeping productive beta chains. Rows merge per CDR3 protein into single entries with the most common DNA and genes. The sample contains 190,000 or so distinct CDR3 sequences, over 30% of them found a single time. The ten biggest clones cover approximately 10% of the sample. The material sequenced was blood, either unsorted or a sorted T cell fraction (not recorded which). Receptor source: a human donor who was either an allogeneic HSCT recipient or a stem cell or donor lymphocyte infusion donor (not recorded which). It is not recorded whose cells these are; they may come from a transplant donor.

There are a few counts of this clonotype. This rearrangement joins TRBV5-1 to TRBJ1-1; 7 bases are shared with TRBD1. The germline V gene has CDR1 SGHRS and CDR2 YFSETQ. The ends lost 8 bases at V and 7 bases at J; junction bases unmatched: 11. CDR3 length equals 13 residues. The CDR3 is CASAGTANIEAFF. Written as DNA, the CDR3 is TGCGCCAGTGCCGGGACAGCAAATATTGAAGCTTTCTTT.

The DNA for the CDR3 is TGTGCCAGCACTTACCAGCGGGGCTACAATGAGCAGTTCTTC. It translates to CASTYQRGYNEQFF. The V and J genes are TRBV7-9 and TRBJ2-1; 7 bases fit TRBD2. Per the germline V gene, CDR1 is SEHNR and CDR2 is FQNEAQ (reference sequence). CDR3 length: 14 amino acids. J was trimmed by 3 bases and V by 7 bases; bases with no gene match: 6.

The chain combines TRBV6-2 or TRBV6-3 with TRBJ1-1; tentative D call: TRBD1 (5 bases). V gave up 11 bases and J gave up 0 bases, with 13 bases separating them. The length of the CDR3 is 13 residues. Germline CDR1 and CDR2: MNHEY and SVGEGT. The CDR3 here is CACGRVMNTEAFF. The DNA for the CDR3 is TGTGCCTGTGGCAGGGTCATGAACACTGAAGCTTTCTTT.

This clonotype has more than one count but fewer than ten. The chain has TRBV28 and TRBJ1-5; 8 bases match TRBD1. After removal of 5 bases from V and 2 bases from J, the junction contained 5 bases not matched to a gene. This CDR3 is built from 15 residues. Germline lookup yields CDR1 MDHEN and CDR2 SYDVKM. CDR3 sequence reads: CASSPGDRRNQPQHF. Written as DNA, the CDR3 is TGTGCCAGCAGTCCCGGGGACAGGCGCAATCAGCCCCAGCATTTT.

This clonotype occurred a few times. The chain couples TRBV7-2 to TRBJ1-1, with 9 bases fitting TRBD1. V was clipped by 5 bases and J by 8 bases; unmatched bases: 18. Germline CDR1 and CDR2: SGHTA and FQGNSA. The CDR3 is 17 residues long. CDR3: CASSPRSGTGQRGEAFF. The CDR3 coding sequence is TGTGCCAGCAGCCCCCGATCCGGGACAGGGCAACGTGGGGAAGCTTTCTTT.

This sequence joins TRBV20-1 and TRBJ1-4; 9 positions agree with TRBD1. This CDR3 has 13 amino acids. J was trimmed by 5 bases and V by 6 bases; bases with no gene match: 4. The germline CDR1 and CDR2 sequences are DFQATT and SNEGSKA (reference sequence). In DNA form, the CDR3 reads TGCAGTGCCCCGGGGACAGGGAATGAAAAACTGTTTTTT. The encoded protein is CSAPGTGNEKLFF.

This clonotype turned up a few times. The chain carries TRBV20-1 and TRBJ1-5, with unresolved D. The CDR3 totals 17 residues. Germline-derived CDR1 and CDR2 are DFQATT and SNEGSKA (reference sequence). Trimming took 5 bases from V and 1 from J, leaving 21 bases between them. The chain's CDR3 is CSAPDLLTVKSNQPQHF. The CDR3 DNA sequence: TGCAGTGCTCCCGACCTCTTAACTGTAAAGAGCAATCAGCCCCAGCATTTT.

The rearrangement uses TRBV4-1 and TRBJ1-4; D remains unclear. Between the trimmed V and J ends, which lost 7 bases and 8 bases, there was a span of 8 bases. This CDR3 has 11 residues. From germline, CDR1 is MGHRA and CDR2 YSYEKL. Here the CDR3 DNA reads TGCGCCAGCATGGTTGGAGAAAAACTGTTTTTT. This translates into CASMVGEKLFF.

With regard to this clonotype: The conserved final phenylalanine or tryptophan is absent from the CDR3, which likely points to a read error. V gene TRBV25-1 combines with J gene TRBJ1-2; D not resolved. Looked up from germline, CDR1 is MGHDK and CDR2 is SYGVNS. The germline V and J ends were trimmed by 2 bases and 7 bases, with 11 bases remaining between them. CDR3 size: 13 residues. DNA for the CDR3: TGTGCCAGCAGTGAACGGTGGGAGCTTGGCTACACCCTC. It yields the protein CASSERWELGYTL.

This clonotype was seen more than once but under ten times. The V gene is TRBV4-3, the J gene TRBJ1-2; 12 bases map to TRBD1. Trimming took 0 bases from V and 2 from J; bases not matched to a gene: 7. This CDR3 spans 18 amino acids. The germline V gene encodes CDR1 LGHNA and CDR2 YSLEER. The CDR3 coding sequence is TGCGCCAGCAGCCAAGATCGGATAGGGACAGGGGGCAACTATGGCTACACCTTC. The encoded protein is CASSQDRIGTGGNYGYTF.

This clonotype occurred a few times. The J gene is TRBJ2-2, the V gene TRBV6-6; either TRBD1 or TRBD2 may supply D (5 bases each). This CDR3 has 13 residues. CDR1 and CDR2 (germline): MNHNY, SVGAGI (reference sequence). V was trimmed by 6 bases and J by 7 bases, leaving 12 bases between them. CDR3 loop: CASRGPRSGELFF. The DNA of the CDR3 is TGTGCCAGCAGGGGACCAAGGAGCGGGGAGCTGTTTTTT.

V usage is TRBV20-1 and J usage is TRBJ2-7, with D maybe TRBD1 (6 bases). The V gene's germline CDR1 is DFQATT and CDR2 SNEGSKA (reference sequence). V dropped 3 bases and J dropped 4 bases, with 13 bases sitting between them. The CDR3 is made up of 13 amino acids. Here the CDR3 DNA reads TGCAGTGCTAGGGGGGCCTTAGCGTACGAGCAGTACTTC. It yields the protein CSARGALAYEQYF.

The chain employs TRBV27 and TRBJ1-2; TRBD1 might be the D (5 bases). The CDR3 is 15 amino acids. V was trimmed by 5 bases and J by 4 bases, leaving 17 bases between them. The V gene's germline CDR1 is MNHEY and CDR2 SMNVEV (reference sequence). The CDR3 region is CASSPQGREFYGYTF. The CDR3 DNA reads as TGTGCCAGCAGTCCTCAGGGACGGGAGTTCTATGGCTACACCTTC.

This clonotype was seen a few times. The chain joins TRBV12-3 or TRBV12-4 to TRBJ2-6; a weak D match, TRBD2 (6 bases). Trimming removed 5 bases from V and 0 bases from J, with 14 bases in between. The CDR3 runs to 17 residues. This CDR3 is CASSLNLGGSGANVLTF. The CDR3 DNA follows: TGTGCCAGCAGTCTAAATCTGGGGGGCTCTGGGGCCAACGTCCTGACTTTC.

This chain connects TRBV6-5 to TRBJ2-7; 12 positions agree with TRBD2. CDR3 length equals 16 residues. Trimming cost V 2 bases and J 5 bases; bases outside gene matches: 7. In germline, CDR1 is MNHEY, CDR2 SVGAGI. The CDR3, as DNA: TGTGCCAGCAGTTACACCCGACTAGCGGGGGCCCACGAGCAGTACTTC. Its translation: CASSYTRLAGAHEQYF.

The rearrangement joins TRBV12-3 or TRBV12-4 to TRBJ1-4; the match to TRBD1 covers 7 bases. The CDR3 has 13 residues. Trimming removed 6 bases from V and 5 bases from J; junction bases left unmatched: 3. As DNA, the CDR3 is TGTGCCAGCAGCGGGACAGAGAATGAAAAACTGTTTTTT. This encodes CASSGTENEKLFF.